This is a list of T cell receptor beta chains from one sample in a study of Graves' ophthalmopathy and Graves' hyperthyroidism. TCRdb redid the calling of the multiplex PCR reads with MiXCR, one entry per CDR3 protein. The repertoire holds hundreds of thousands of distinct CDR3 sequences, with approximately 42% as singletons. Sequencing input: peripheral blood. These receptors all stem from an adult man with Graves' ophthalmopathy. Each CDR3 is given with its conserved first and last residue. A D gene is named only where the DNA matches it firmly. Size values are once, few and many counts, or a class for expanded clones, and some rows have none.

size: NA; length: 19; V: TRBV7-9; D: TRBD1; J: TRBJ1-5; CDR3: CASSFTPGQGATLNQPQHF; DNA: TGTGCCAGCAGCTTCACCCCCGGACAGGGGGCAACCCTCAATCAGCCCCAGCATTTT
size: NA; length: 15; V: TRBV2; D: NA; J: TRBJ1-5; CDR3: CASRGGVNSNQPQHF; DNA: TGTGCCAGCAGAGGGGGGGTAAATAGCAATCAGCCCCAGCATTTT
size: NA; length: 15; V: TRBV6-5; D: TRBD1; J: TRBJ1-5; CDR3: CASSWTGSSNQPQHF; DNA: TGTGCCAGCAGCTGGACAGGGTCGAGCAATCAGCCCCAGCATTTT
size: once; length: 15; V: TRBV10-2; D: NA; J: TRBJ2-5; CDR3: CASSFDAGPRETQYF; DNA: TGTGCCAGCAGTTTTGACGCGGGACCCCGGGAGACCCAGTACTTC
size: NA; length: 13; V: TRBV2; D: TRBD1; J: TRBJ2-7; CDR3: CASRWDSSYEQYF; DNA: TGTGCCAGCAGATGGGACAGCTCCTACGAGCAGTACTTC
size: NA; length: 15; V: TRBV11-2; D: TRBD1; J: TRBJ1-1; CDR3: CASSFSGTGGIEAFF; DNA: TGTGCCAGCAGCTTTTCCGGGACAGGGGGAATTGAAGCTTTCTTT
size: many; length: 11; V: TRBV29-1; D: NA; J: TRBJ1-2; CDR3: CSVSRDYGYTF; DNA: TGCAGCGTTTCCCGGGACTATGGCTACACCTTC
size: once; length: 16; V: TRBV5-6; D: NA; J: TRBJ1-5; CDR3: CASSLSRGISNQPQHF; DNA: TGTGCCAGCAGCTTGTCTAGGGGAATAAGCAATCAGCCCCAGCATTTT
size: NA; length: 12; V: TRBV29-1; D: NA; J: TRBJ1-2; CDR3: CSYRGGDYGYTF; DNA: TGCAGTTACCGCGGAGGGGACTATGGCTACACCTTC
size: NA; length: 14; V: TRBV5-6; D: NA; J: TRBJ2-7; CDR3: CASSTTATAYEQYF; DNA: TGTGCCAGCAGCACGACCGCAACCGCCTACGAGCAGTACTTC
size: NA; length: 11; V: TRBV6-5; D: NA; J: TRBJ2-7; CDR3: CASSPGHEQYF; DNA: TGTGCCAGCTCACCTGGACACGAGCAGTACTTC
size: many; length: 14; V: TRBV24-1; D: NA; J: TRBJ2-2; CDR3: CATSDLGVTGELFF; DNA: TGTGCCACCAGTGATTTGGGTGTCACCGGGGAGCTGTTTTTT
size: few; length: 13; V: TRBV13; D: NA; J: TRBJ2-5; CDR3: CASSFLNQETQYF; DNA: TGTGCCAGCAGCTTCTTAAATCAAGAGACCCAGTACTTC
size: many; length: 15; V: TRBV14; D: NA; J: TRBJ1-2; CDR3: CASSLLDGTNYGYTF; DNA: TGTGCCAGCAGCCTTCTGGACGGAACTAACTATGGCTACACCTTC
size: many; length: 15; V: TRBV29-1; D: NA; J: TRBJ2-5; CDR3: CSGQVWAGTGETQYF; DNA: TGCAGCGGCCAGGTTTGGGCAGGAACGGGAGAGACCCAGTACTTC
size: NA; length: 12; V: TRBV7-9; D: NA; J: TRBJ2-7; CDR3: CASSRSGTGQYF; DNA: TGTGCCAGCAGCCGCTCAGGGACGGGGCAGTACTTC
size: NA; length: 13; V: TRBV19; D: NA; J: TRBJ2-7; CDR3: CASSIDREGEQYF; DNA: TGTGCCAGTAGTATAGACAGGGAAGGCGAGCAGTACTTC
size: few; length: 16; V: TRBV7-2; D: NA; J: TRBJ1-2; CDR3: CASSFPRPRSKDGYTF; DNA: TGTGCCAGCAGCTTCCCTAGGCCCAGGTCGAAGGATGGCTACACCTTC
size: few; length: 12; V: TRBV9; D: NA; J: TRBJ2-2; CDR3: CASSFITGELFF; DNA: TGTGCCAGCAGCTTTATCACCGGGGAGCTGTTTTTT
size: NA; length: 13; V: TRBV7-9; D: NA; J: TRBJ1-5; CDR3: CASSSTRQETQHF; DNA: TGTGCCAGCAGCTCCACTAGGCAAGAGACCCAGCATTTT
size: NA; length: 13; V: TRBV12-3/TRBV12-4; D: NA; J: TRBJ2-7; CDR3: CAGRLSTGGEQYF; DNA: TGTGCCGGCAGGTTATCGACCGGGGGAGAGCAGTACTTC
size: NA; length: 13; V: TRBV20-1; D: TRBD1; J: TRBJ2-7; CDR3: CSARKQGAYEQYF; DNA: TGCAGTGCTAGAAAACAGGGGGCGTACGAGCAGTACTTC
size: few; length: 13; V: TRBV29-1; D: TRBD1; J: TRBJ1-2; CDR3: CSVEPQGGYGYTF; DNA: TGCAGCGTTGAACCCCAGGGGGGCTATGGCTACACCTTC
size: few; length: 13; V: TRBV10-3; D: NA; J: TRBJ1-5; CDR3: CAISDRASQPQHF; DNA: TGTGCCATCAGTGACAGGGCCAGTCAGCCCCAGCATTTT
size: NA; length: 14; V: TRBV7-2; D: TRBD1; J: TRBJ2-7; CDR3: CASSVSQGAYEQYF; DNA: TGTGCCAGCAGCGTCTCACAGGGGGCCTACGAGCAGTACTTC
size: NA; length: 15; V: TRBV12-3/TRBV12-4; D: NA; J: TRBJ1-1; CDR3: CASSLEGTLNTEAFF; DNA: TGTGCCAGCAGTTTGGAGGGGACATTGAACACTGAAGCTTTCTTT
size: NA; length: 14; V: TRBV27; D: NA; J: TRBJ1-2; CDR3: CASSPHQDIHGYTF; DNA: TGTGCCAGCAGTCCTCACCAGGACATACATGGCTACACCTTC
size: few; length: 11; V: TRBV5-4; D: NA; J: TRBJ1-1; CDR3: CASSSQLEAFF; DNA: TGTGCCAGCAGCTCTCAACTTGAAGCTTTCTTT
size: NA; length: 14; V: TRBV5-6; D: TRBD2; J: TRBJ2-5; CDR3: CASSPLAGAETQYF; DNA: TGTGCCAGCAGCCCACTAGCGGGAGCTGAGACCCAGTACTTC
size: NA; length: 12; V: TRBV10-3; D: NA; J: TRBJ1-2; CDR3: CAISLGEDGYTF; DNA: TGTGCCATCAGTCTGGGGGAGGATGGCTACACCTTC
size: NA; length: 15; V: TRBV2; D: NA; J: TRBJ1-4; CDR3: CASSVWQTINEKLFF; DNA: TGTGCCAGCAGTGTGTGGCAGACTATTAATGAAAAACTGTTTTTT
size: NA; length: 17; V: TRBV19; D: NA; J: TRBJ1-2; CDR3: CASTRPRFTGANYGYTF; DNA: TGTGCCAGTACCAGGCCTAGATTCACAGGAGCTAACTATGGCTACACCTTC
size: once; length: 16; V: TRBV2; D: NA; J: TRBJ1-4; CDR3: CASRVMTSPYNEKLFF; DNA: TGTGCCAGCAGGGTCATGACCTCCCCCTACAATGAAAAACTGTTTTTT
size: few; length: 15; V: TRBV19; D: TRBD1; J: TRBJ1-3; CDR3: CASKSGTGSGNTIYF; DNA: TGTGCCAGTAAATCCGGGACAGGGTCTGGAAACACCATATATTTT
size: NA; length: 13; V: TRBV14; D: NA; J: TRBJ2-7; CDR3: CASSRYREDEQYF; DNA: TGTGCCAGCAGCCGATACAGGGAGGACGAGCAGTACTTC
size: NA; length: 17; V: TRBV4-1; D: NA; J: TRBJ1-6; CDR3: CASSQARIRDVDSPLHF; DNA: TGCGCCAGCAGCCAAGCCCGGATCCGAGACGTGGATTCACCCCTCCACTTT
size: NA; length: 15; V: TRBV10-1; D: NA; J: TRBJ2-7; CDR3: CASSEEGRTPYEQYF; DNA: TGCGCCAGCAGTGAAGAGGGACGGACCCCCTACGAGCAGTACTTC
size: NA; length: 13; V: TRBV5-1; D: NA; J: TRBJ1-1; CDR3: CASSLASQVEAFF; DNA: TGCGCCAGCAGCTTGGCGTCGCAAGTTGAAGCTTTCTTT
size: NA; length: 16; V: TRBV6-4; D: NA; J: TRBJ2-2; CDR3: CASQTYPTSDTGELFF; DNA: TGTGCCAGCCAGACATACCCAACCTCGGACACCGGGGAGCTGTTTTTT
size: few; length: 15; V: TRBV10-3; D: NA; J: TRBJ1-4; CDR3: CAISESRDSNEKLFF; DNA: TGTGCCATCAGTGAGTCGCGGGACTCTAATGAAAAACTGTTTTTT